One and the same sample provided the 4 T cell receptor beta chains below, sequenced in a study of blood T cell repertoires in COVID-19 (TCRdb year 2020). The library was obtained by the immunoSEQ multiplex PCR assay. This is the immuneACCESS table as TCRdb keeps it, with only in-frame sequences that have V and J called. A part of the clones is gone; compared with another copy, unresolved V genes explain less than half, and the rest is unexplained. For this sample there are 180,000 or so clones; approximately 80% appear just once. 6% to 8% of the sample lies in the top ten. The source material was peripheral blood. The receptor source for this set is a human donor with acute or convalescent COVID-19. The donor label of this sample is uncertain.

Turning to this clone: At one end, the junction sequence differs from germline, possibly due to a read error. V and J are TRBV30 and TRBJ2-7; 12 bases are a match to TRBD2. The germline CDR1 and CDR2 sequences are GTSNPN and SVGIG (reference sequence). The CDR3 sequence is 17 residues long. This CDR3 reads CAWSVGRTSGAPYGQYF. DNA for the CDR3: TGTGCCTGGAGTGTCGGCAGGACTAGCGGGGCCCCATACGGGCAGTACTTC.

This clone showed up just a few times. V usage is TRBV2 and J usage is TRBJ2-7; tentatively, D is TRBD2 (5 bases). The CDR3 extends over 12 amino acids. V was clipped by 8 bases and J by 2 bases, with 10 bases between them. The germline CDR1 and CDR2 sequences are SNHLY and FYNNEI. This CDR3 reads CASGRVPYEQYF. CDR3 nucleotide sequence: TGTGCCAGCGGGCGGGTACCCTACGAGCAGTACTTC.

The chain's CDR3 is CASSLAPATGMGQGEQFF. In DNA, the CDR3 is TGTGCCAGCAGCTTGGCTCCCGCGACAGGGATGGGACAAGGTGAGCAGTTCTTC. V is TRBV5-5 and J is TRBJ2-1, with 7 nucleotides matching TRBD1. The J segment lost 9 bases and the V segment lost 0 bases, leaving 18 bases of the junction unmatched. This CDR3 comprises 18 residues. From germline, CDR1 is SGHKS and CDR2 YYEKEE (reference sequence).

The rearrangement links TRBV6-5 to TRBJ2-1, with D tentatively TRBD2 (6 bases). In germline, CDR1 is MNHEY, CDR2 SVGAGI. The V and J ends lost 6 bases and 2 bases respectively, with 11 bases between them. The CDR3 covers 14 residues. CDR3 in DNA: TGTGCCAGCAGGGTTGGGGGGACCTACAATGAGCAGTTCTTC. Amino acid sequence: CASRVGGTYNEQFF.